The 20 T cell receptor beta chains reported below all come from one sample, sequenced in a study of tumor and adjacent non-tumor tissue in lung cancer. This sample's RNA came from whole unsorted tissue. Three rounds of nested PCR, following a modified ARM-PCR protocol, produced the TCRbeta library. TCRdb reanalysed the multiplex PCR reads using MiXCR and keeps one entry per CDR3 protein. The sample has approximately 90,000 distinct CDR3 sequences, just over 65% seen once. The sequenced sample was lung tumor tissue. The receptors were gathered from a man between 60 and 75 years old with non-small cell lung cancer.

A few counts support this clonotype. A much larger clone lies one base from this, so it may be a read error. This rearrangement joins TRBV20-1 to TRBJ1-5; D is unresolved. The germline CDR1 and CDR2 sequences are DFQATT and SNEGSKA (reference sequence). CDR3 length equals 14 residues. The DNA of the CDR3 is TGCGGTGCTAGAGATCCGGGAGACAATCAGCCCCAGCATTTT. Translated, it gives CGARDPGDNQPQHF.

CDR3 sequence: CASSKRWGQGSDTQYF. In DNA, the CDR3 is TGTGCCAGCAGCAAAAGATGGGGGCAGGGCTCAGATACGCAGTATTTT. The chain has TRBV9 and TRBJ2-3; tentatively, D is TRBD1 (6 bases). The V and J ends lost 4 bases and 4 bases respectively, with 19 bases between them. Germline CDR1 reads SGDLS; CDR2 reads YYNGEE. This CDR3 is 16 amino acids long. Full variable domain (remainder filled in from reference TRBV9 and TRBJ2-3): DSGVTQTPKHLITATGQRVTLRCSPRSGDLSVYWYQQSLDQGLQFLIQYYNGEERAKGNILERFSAQQFPDLHSELNLSSLELGDSALYFCASSKRWGQGSDTQYFGPGTRLTVL.

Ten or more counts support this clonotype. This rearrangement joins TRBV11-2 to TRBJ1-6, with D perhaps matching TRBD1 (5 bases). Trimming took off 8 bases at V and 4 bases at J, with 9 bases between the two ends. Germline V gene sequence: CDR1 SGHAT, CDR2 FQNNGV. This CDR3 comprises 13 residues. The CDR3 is CASRGGYNSPLHF. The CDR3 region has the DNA TGTGCCAGCCGCGGGGGGTATAATTCACCCCTCCACTTT.

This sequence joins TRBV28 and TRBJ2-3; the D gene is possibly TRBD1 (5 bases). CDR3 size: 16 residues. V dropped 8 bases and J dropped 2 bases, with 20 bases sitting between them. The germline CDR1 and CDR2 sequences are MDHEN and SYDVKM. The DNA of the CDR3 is TGTGCCAGCCGTTCAGGACACACACTGAACACAGATACGCAGTATTTT. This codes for CASRSGHTLNTDTQYF. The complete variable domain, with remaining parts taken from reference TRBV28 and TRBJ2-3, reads DVKVTQSSRYLVKRTGEKVFLECVQDMDHENMFWYRQDPGLGLRLIYFSYDVKMKEKGDIPEGYSVSREKKERFSLILESASTNQTSMYLCASRSGHTLNTDTQYFGPGTRLTVL.

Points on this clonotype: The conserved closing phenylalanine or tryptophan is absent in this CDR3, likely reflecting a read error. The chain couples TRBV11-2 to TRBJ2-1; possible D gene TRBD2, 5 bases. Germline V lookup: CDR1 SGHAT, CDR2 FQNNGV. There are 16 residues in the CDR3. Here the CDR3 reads CARSPPRRSSYNEQFL. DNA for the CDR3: TGTGCCAGGAGCCCCCCCCGGAGGAGCTCCTATAATGAGCAGTTCTTA.

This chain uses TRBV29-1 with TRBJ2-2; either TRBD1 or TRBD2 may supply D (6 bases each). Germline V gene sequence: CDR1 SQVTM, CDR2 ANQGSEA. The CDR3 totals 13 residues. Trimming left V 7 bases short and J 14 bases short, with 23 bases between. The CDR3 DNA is TGCAGCGCTCAATATGCGAACACCGGGGGCCTGTTTTTT. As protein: CSAQYANTGGLFF.

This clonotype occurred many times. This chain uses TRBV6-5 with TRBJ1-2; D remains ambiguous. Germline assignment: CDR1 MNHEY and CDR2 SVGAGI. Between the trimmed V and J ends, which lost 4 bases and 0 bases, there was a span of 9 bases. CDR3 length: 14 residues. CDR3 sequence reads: CASSSARTNYGYTF. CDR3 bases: TGTGCCAGCAGTTCGGCCAGAACTAACTATGGCTACACCTTC.

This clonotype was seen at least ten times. DNA for the CDR3: TGTGCCAGCAGCTTAGGCGGGAAAGAGACCCAGTACTTC. Residues: CASSLGGKETQYF. The chain has TRBV5-4 and TRBJ2-5; D may be TRBD2 (6 bases). The CDR3 is 13 residues long. In germline, CDR1 is SGHNT, CDR2 YYREEE (reference sequence). V was pared by 2 bases and J by 3 bases, with 8 bases between.

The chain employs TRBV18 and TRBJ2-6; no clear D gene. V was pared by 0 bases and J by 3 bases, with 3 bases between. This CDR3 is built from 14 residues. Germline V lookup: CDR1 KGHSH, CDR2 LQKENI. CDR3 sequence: CASSPPVGANVLTF. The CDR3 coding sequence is TGTGCCAGCTCACCACCGGTTGGGGCCAACGTCCTGACTTTC.

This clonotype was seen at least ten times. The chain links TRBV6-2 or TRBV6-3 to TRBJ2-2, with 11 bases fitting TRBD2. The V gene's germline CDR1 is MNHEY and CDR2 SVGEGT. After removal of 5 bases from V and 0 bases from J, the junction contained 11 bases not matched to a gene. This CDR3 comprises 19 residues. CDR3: CASSPLAGGINANTGELFF. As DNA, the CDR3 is TGTGCCAGCAGTCCTCTAGCGGGGGGAATTAACGCGAACACCGGGGAGCTGTTTTTT.

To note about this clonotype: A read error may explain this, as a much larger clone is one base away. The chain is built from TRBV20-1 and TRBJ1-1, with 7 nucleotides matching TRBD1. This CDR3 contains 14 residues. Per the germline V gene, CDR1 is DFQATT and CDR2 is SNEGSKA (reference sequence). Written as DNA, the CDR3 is TGCAATGCTAGCCCCCGGGACAGGAACACTGAAGCTTTCTTT. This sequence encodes CNASPRDRNTEAFF.

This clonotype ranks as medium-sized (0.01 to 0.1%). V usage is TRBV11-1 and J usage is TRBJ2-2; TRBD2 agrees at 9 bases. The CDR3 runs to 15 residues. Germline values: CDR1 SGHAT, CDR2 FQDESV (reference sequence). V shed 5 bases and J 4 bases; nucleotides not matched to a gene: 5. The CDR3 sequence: CASSNSGRITGELFF. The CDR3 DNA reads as TGTGCCAGCAGCAATAGCGGGAGAATCACCGGGGAGCTGTTTTTT.

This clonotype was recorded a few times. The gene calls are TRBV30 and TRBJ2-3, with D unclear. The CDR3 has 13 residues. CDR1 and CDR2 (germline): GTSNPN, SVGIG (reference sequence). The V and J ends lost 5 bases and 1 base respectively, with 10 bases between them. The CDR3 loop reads CAWDVRRTDTQYF. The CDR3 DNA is TGTGCCTGGGATGTCAGGCGCACAGATACGCAGTATTTT. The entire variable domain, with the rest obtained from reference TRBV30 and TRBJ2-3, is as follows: SQTIHQWPATLVQPVGSPLSLECTVEGTSNPNLYWYRQAAGRGLQLLFYSVGIGQISSEVPQNLSASRPQDRQFILSSKKLLLSDSGFYLCAWDVRRTDTQYFGPGTRLTVL.

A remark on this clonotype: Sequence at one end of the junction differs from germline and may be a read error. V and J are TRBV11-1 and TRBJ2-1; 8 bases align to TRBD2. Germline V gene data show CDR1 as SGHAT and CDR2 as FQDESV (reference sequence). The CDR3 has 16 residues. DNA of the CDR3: TGTGCCAGCAGCCGAAAGACCGGGAGGGCCTCGAATGAGCAGTTATTC. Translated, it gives CASSRKTGRASNEQLF.

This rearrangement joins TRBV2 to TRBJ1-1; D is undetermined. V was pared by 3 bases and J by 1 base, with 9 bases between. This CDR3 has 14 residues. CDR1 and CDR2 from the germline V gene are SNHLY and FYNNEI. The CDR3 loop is CASSDFLGNTEAFF. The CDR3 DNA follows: TGTGCCAGCAGTGATTTCCTCGGGAACACTGAAGCTTTCTTT.

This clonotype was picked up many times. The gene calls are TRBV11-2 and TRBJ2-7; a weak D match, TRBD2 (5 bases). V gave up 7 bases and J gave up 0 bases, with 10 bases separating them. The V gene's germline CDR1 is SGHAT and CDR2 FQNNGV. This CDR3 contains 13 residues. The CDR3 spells CASKTGNSYEQYF. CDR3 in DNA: TGTGCCAGCAAAACGGGAAACTCCTACGAGCAGTACTTC.

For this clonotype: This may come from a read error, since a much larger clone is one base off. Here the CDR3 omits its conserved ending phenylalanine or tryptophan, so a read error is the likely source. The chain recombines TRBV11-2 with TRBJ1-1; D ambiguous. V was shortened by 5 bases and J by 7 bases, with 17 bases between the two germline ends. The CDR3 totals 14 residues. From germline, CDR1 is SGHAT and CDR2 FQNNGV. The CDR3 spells CASSALTGLREAFI. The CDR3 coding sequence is TGTGCCAGCAGCGCCCTCACGGGCTTGCGTGAAGCTTTCATT.

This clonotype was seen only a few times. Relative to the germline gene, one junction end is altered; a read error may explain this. The CDR3: CAISYGEPLARRLHEQYF. CDR3 nucleotide sequence: TGTGCCATCAGTTACGGGGAACCTTTAGCGAGAAGACTACACGAGCAGTACTTC. V gene TRBV6-7 combines with J gene TRBJ2-7, with D possibly matching TRBD2 (5 bases). TRBV6-7 is an open reading frame whose function is uncertain. The CDR3 length is 18 residues.

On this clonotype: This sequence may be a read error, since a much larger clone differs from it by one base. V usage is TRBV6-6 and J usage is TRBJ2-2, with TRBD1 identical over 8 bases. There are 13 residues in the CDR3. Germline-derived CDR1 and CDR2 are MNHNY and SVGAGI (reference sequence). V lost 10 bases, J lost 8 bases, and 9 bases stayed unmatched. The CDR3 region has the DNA TGTGCCAACAGCCGAACAGGGGGGGGGGAGCTGTTTTTT. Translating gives CANSRTGGGELFF.

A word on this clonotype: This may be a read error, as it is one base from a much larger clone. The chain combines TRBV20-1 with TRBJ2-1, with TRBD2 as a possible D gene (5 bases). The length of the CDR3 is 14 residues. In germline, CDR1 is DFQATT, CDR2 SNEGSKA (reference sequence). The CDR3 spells CNASRRSSYNEQFF. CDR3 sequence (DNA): TGCAATGCTAGCCGCAGGAGCTCCTACAATGAGCAGTTCTTC.